The 2 T cell receptor beta chains listed next were all sequenced from one sample in a study of identical twins. MiXCR, applied by TCRdb to the 5' RACE reads, yields one record per CDR3 protein. Of some 500,000 distinct CDR3 sequences in the sample, 13% to 15% are singletons; the top ten hold roughly 0.56%. This sample also belongs to another study, concerning yellow fever vaccine responses in identical twins.

The sample was CD4+ T cells sorted from blood. The receptors stem from a woman younger than 35 in good health.

This clonotype was seen a few times. CDR3 coding DNA: TGTGCCATCAGAGCGACAGAGGACTATCGGCACAATGAGCAGTTCTTC. Residues: CAIRATEDYRHNEQFF. The chain combines TRBV10-3 with TRBJ2-1; a possible D gene is TRBD2 (6 bases). The CDR3 is 16 residues long. The germline V gene encodes CDR1 ENHRY and CDR2 SYGVKD. The germline V and J ends were trimmed by 6 bases and 5 bases, with 20 bases remaining between them.

This chain links TRBV11-2 with TRBJ1-1; D call uncertain. The CDR3 contains 15 residues. V lost 0 bases, J lost 5 bases, and 13 bases lay in between. CDR1 and CDR2 from the germline V gene are SGHAT and FQNNGV. CDR3 nucleotides: TGTGCCAGCAGCTTAGATCCCGGGCTGGGAACTGAAGCTTTCTTT. Its translation is CASSLDPGLGTEAFF.